Below, 27 T cell receptor beta chains from the same sample are listed, as sequenced in a study of T-cell reconstitution after alpha-beta-depleted transplantation in children. Preparing the TCRbeta library involved the use of unique molecular identifiers. Each CDR3 protein is one row after TCRdb ran MiXCR on the PCR reads. The profile shows almost 500,000 distinct CDR3 sequences, about an eighth of them singletons. The sample in question was PBMCs from the stem cell graft donor, obtained from the stem cell graft. These receptors all stem from a human donor who donated a stem cell graft to a child with combined immunodeficiency.

This clonotype has more than one count but fewer than ten. A much bigger clone sits one base away, suggesting this may be a read error. This rearrangement joins TRBV12-3 or TRBV12-4 to TRBJ1-2; 8 bases map to TRBD1. The ends lost 1 base at V and 4 bases at J; junction bases unmatched: 5. This CDR3 has 15 amino acids. The CDR3 bases are TGTGCCAGCAGTTTAGGGACAGGGCCCTTCTATGGCTACACCTTC. It specifies CASSLGTGPFYGYTF.

There are a few counts of this clonotype. The chain carries TRBV30 and TRBJ2-2, with unresolved D. Germline V CDR1 and CDR2: GTSNPN, SVGIG (reference sequence). Trimming stripped 2 bases from V and 6 bases from J, with 10 bases between. The CDR3 covers 13 residues. CDR3 DNA: TGTGCCTGGAGTAAAAGTTGGGCCGGGGAGCTGTTTTTT. It translates to CAWSKSWAGELFF.

The chain uses TRBV12-3 or TRBV12-4 and TRBJ2-3; D may match TRBD1 or TRBD2 (5 bases each). V was shortened by 5 bases and J by 4 bases, with 13 bases between the two germline ends. This CDR3 contains 14 residues. CDR3 loop: CASSENRGADTQYF. CDR3 in DNA: TGTGCCAGCAGTGAAAACAGAGGGGCAGATACGCAGTATTTT.

The genes are TRBV5-5 and TRBJ2-3; D is possibly TRBD1 (5 bases). This CDR3 has 17 residues. The germline V and J ends were trimmed by 0 bases and 2 bases, with 16 bases remaining between them. Germline V gives CDR1 SGHKS, CDR2 YYEKEE (reference sequence). CDR3 sequence (DNA): TGTGCCAGCAGCTTGGAGTTGGCAGGGCGTATCACAGATACGCAGTATTTT. Protein sequence: CASSLELAGRITDTQYF.

The table lists this clonotype with a few counts. V usage is TRBV4-3 and J usage is TRBJ2-1; D is unclear. CDR3 length equals 18 residues. The V gene lost 0 bases and the J gene lost 0 bases, with 15 bases spanning the gap. Germline loops: CDR1 LGHNA, CDR2 YSLEER. The CDR3 sequence is CASSQDPSTVSSYNEQFF. The CDR3 DNA reads TGCGCCAGCAGCCAAGACCCTTCGACCGTTAGCTCCTACAATGAGCAGTTCTTC.

V and J are TRBV12-3 or TRBV12-4 and TRBJ2-7; D may be TRBD1 or TRBD2 (5 bases each). This CDR3 has 14 amino acids. The V end lost 3 bases, the J end lost 3 bases, and 12 bases lay between the germline ends. The CDR3 loop reads CASSLGRARYEQYF. In DNA form, the CDR3 reads TGTGCCAGCAGTTTGGGGCGGGCCCGCTACGAGCAGTACTTC.

This clonotype was recorded at least ten times. The chain has TRBV15 and TRBJ2-7; 8 bases match TRBD1. CDR1 and CDR2 (germline): LNHNV, YYDKDF (reference sequence). V lost 2 bases, J lost 0 bases, and 6 bases stayed unmatched. The CDR3 is made up of 16 amino acids. CDR3 nucleotides: TGTGCCACCAGCAGATCGTGGACAGGGTCCTCCTACGAGCAGTACTTC. It is translated as CATSRSWTGSSYEQYF.

At least ten counts were recorded for this clonotype. The V and J genes are TRBV12-3 or TRBV12-4 and TRBJ1-4; D is unclear. V was trimmed by 5 bases and J by 0 bases, leaving 13 bases between them. CDR3 length: 16 residues. The DNA for the CDR3 is TGTGCCAGCAGTCCTTTTAACCGGGCAACTAATGAAAAACTGTTTTTT. It encodes CASSPFNRATNEKLFF.

This chain connects TRBV11-2 to TRBJ1-3, with a weak D call TRBD1 (5 bases). This CDR3 is 16 amino acids long. CDR1 and CDR2 (germline): SGHAT, FQNNGV. V was clipped by 1 base and J by 2 bases, with 12 bases between them. CDR3 residues: CASSLVQGTTGNTIYF. The CDR3 DNA reads as TGTGCCAGCAGCTTAGTTCAGGGTACTACTGGAAACACCATATATTTT. Variable domain in full (rest from reference TRBV11-2 and TRBJ1-3): EAGVAQSPRYKIIEKRQSVAFWCNPISGHATLYWYQQILGQGPKLLIQFQNNGVVDDSQLPKDRFSAERLKGVDSTLKIQPAKLEDSAVYLCASSLVQGTTGNTIYFGEGSWLTVV.

This clonotype has only a few counts. The chain uses TRBV4-3 and TRBJ2-3; maybe TRBD2 (5 bases). V was trimmed by 1 base and J by 3 bases, leaving 14 bases between them. The germline gives CDR1 LGHNA, CDR2 YSLEER. The CDR3 runs 16 residues. CDR3 protein: CASSQGAADRTDTQYF. DNA for the CDR3: TGCGCCAGCAGCCAAGGAGCGGCCGACCGAACAGATACGCAGTATTTT.

V gene TRBV30 combines with J gene TRBJ2-3; 8 nucleotides agree with TRBD2. CDR1 and CDR2 from the germline V gene are GTSNPN and SVGIG (reference sequence). CDR3 size: 17 residues. J lost 3 bases, V lost 0 bases, and 11 bases had no gene match. The CDR3 loop is CAWSVSGRVVETDTQYF. The CDR3 DNA follows: TGTGCCTGGAGTGTAAGCGGGAGAGTGGTTGAAACAGATACGCAGTATTTT.

This clonotype was observed many times. This chain uses TRBV12-3 or TRBV12-4 with TRBJ2-3, with D perhaps matching TRBD1 or TRBD2 (5 bases each). V was pared by 6 bases and J by 0 bases, with 13 bases between. This CDR3 comprises 15 residues. The CDR3 is CASSPGTASTDTQYF. For the CDR3, the DNA is TGTGCCAGCAGCCCAGGGACGGCCAGCACAGATACGCAGTATTTT.

The rearrangement joins TRBV4-2 to TRBJ2-1; tentative D call: TRBD1 (6 bases). From germline, CDR1 is LGHNA and CDR2 YNFKEQ. The V gene lost 4 bases and the J gene lost 4 bases, with 14 bases spanning the gap. The CDR3 loop spans 15 amino acids. Here the CDR3 DNA reads TGTGCCAGCAGCCTACCCGAGGACAGATACAATGAGCAGTTCTTC. Protein: CASSLPEDRYNEQFF.

Ten or more counts support this clonotype. V gene TRBV6-6 combines with J gene TRBJ2-7; D gene ambiguous. This CDR3 region has 12 residues. Germline loops: CDR1 MNHNY, CDR2 SVGAGI (reference sequence). Trimming left V 0 bases short and J 4 bases short, with 4 bases between. The CDR3 spells CASSYSVYEQYF. The CDR3 nucleotides are TGTGCCAGCAGTTACTCGGTTTACGAGCAGTACTTC.

This chain joins TRBV6-1 and TRBJ2-1, with a possible D match to TRBD2 (5 bases). V lost 1 base to trimming and J lost 2 bases, with 15 bases between them. Germline-derived CDR1 and CDR2 are MNHNS and SASEGT. The CDR3 has 17 residues. Written as DNA, the CDR3 is TGTGCCAGCAGTGAAGTTTTGGGAGATCCCCCCTACAATGAGCAGTTCTTC. Amino acids: CASSEVLGDPPYNEQFF.

Only a few counts were recorded for this clonotype. The V and J genes are TRBV7-9 and TRBJ2-7; D gene ambiguous. The CDR3 has 14 residues. Germline V gives CDR1 SEHNR, CDR2 FQNEAQ (reference sequence). V was shortened by 1 base and J by 2 bases, with 9 bases between the two germline ends. The CDR3 is CASSLVTIPYEQYF. The CDR3 DNA sequence: TGTGCCAGCAGCTTAGTGACCATCCCCTACGAGCAGTACTTC.

The J gene is TRBJ1-4, the V gene TRBV7-2, with D possibly matching TRBD1 (6 bases). V was trimmed by 2 bases and J by 3 bases, leaving 13 bases between them. From germline, CDR1 is SGHTA and CDR2 FQGNSA. This CDR3 region has 16 residues. This CDR3 reads CASSLLRGSSNEKLFF. The DNA for the CDR3 is TGTGCCAGCAGCTTATTAAGGGGGAGCTCTAATGAAAAACTGTTTTTT.

This clonotype was recorded at least ten times. This chain links TRBV11-1 with TRBJ2-1, with TRBD2 matching 14 bases. The CDR3 is 18 amino acids. J lost 7 bases, V lost 5 bases, and 13 bases had no gene match. Germline V gene sequence: CDR1 SGHAT, CDR2 FQDESV (reference sequence). The CDR3 DNA follows: TGTGCCAGCAGCCCGCCTTTTCGACTAGCGGGAGGGCGGAATGAGCAGTTCTTC. It is translated as CASSPPFRLAGGRNEQFF.

The chain employs TRBV3-1 and TRBJ2-1, with TRBD2 as a possible D gene (5 bases). Germline-derived CDR1 and CDR2 are LGHDT and YNNKEL (reference sequence). Deletions cut 1 base from V and 0 bases from J, with 22 bases between. This CDR3 is built from 20 residues. The CDR3 DNA reads TGTGCCAGCAGCCAAGGAAGGGTCAAGATAGCGTCGCGCTCCTACAATGAGCAGTTCTTC. The encoded protein is CASSQGRVKIASRSYNEQFF.

The V call is TRBV29-1, the J call TRBJ1-1; D unresolved. In germline, CDR1 is SQVTM, CDR2 ANQGSEA. The CDR3 is 9 residues long. With 7 bases removed from V and 5 bases from J, the gap between germline ends came to 5 bases. In DNA, the CDR3 is TGCAGCGGGGGAACTGAAGCTTTCTTT. Protein: CSGGTEAFF.

The chain couples TRBV20-1 to TRBJ2-5; D unresolved. Germline assignment: CDR1 DFQATT and CDR2 SNEGSKA (reference sequence). CDR3 size: 12 residues. Deletions cut 6 bases from V and 1 base from J, with 9 bases between. The CDR3 bases are TGCAGTGCGTCGGAGCTCCAAGAGACCCAGTACTTC. Amino acids: CSASELQETQYF.

This chain connects TRBV4-3 to TRBJ2-5; weak D call: TRBD2 (5 bases). Germline-derived CDR1 and CDR2 are LGHNA and YSLEER. Trimming cost V 0 bases and J 5 bases, with 13 bases left between them. The length of the CDR3 is 15 residues. CDR3 bases: TGCGCCAGCAGCCAAGATTTTCGGAGGAGGGAGACCCAGTACTTC. Translating gives CASSQDFRRRETQYF.

The CDR3 region is CASSPPRGISTDTQYF. The CDR3 DNA is TGTGCCAGCAGCCCCCCCCGGGGGATCAGCACAGATACGCAGTATTTT. The chain combines TRBV6-2 or TRBV6-3 with TRBJ2-3; D is possibly TRBD2 (6 bases). Trimming left V 6 bases short and J 0 bases short, with 16 bases between. CDR1 and CDR2 from the germline V gene are MNHEY and SVGEGT. There are 16 residues in the CDR3.

This clonotype has at least ten counts. The CDR3 sequence is CASLRGRDTQYF. CDR3 nucleotides: TGTGCCAGCTTGCGGGGTAGGGATACGCAGTATTTT. The genes are TRBV12-3 or TRBV12-4 and TRBJ2-3; D possibly corresponds to TRBD2 (6 bases). V lost 8 bases, J lost 6 bases, and 12 bases lay in between. CDR3 length: 12 amino acids.

A word on this clonotype: Germline and junction disagree at one end, which may indicate a read error. This chain joins TRBV15 and TRBJ1-1, with 7 bases fitting TRBD1. Germline V gene data show CDR1 as LNHNV and CDR2 as YYDKDF (reference sequence). The CDR3 contains 13 residues. The CDR3 protein is CAASRGRGTEAFF. CDR3 sequence (DNA): TGTGCCGCCAGTCGGGGCAGGGGGACTGAAGCTTTCTTT. The whole variable domain, remainder taken from reference TRBV15 and TRBJ1-1, is DAMVIQNPRYQVTQFGKPVTLSCSQTLNHNVMYWYQQKSSQAPKLLFHYYDKDFNNEADTPDNFQSRRPNTSFCFLDIRSPGLGDTAMYLCAASRGRGTEAFFGQGTRLTVV.

This rearrangement joins TRBV5-1 to TRBJ2-2, with D uncertain. Trimming left V 6 bases short and J 0 bases short, with 9 bases between. CDR1 is SGHRS and CDR2 is YFSETQ in the germline V gene. The CDR3 has 14 amino acids. The CDR3 region is CASTQMPNTGELFF. The CDR3 region has the DNA TGCGCCAGCACCCAAATGCCGAACACCGGGGAGCTGTTTTTT.

This clonotype was picked up a small number of times. V gene TRBV2 combines with J gene TRBJ2-2; possibly TRBD1 or TRBD2 for D (5 bases each). This CDR3 has 14 amino acids. Between the trimmed V and J ends, which lost 7 bases and 6 bases, there was a span of 15 bases. Looked up from germline, CDR1 is SNHLY and CDR2 is FYNNEI. The CDR3 sequence: CASKQDRLPGELFF. The CDR3 coding sequence is TGTGCCAGCAAACAAGACAGACTACCCGGGGAGCTGTTTTTT.